This TCR beta chain was sequenced for a study of blood T cell repertoires in COVID-19. Study summary: Italy, Spain and the United States were the sources of the convalescent and acute COVID-19 samples. PBMCs, B-cell-depleted T cells, or T cells provided the cDNA or gDNA that made up the material.

Trimming took 7 bases from V and 6 from J; bases not matched to a gene: 8. The germline CDR1 and CDR2 sequences are SNHLY and FYNNEI. The CDR3 is made up of 13 amino acids. Clones were sequenced by immunoSEQ multiplex PCR, and TCRdb holds only the in-frame ones, with some missing. The sample holds hundreds of thousands of clones; 88% are singletons and the top ten take over 8%. The sequence derives from a man aged 18 to 35 with active or convalescent COVID-19. The specimen sequenced was peripheral blood. The rearrangement uses TRBV2 and TRBJ1-1; 7 nucleotides agree with TRBD1. CDR3 loop: CASKGGRLSEAFF. Here the CDR3 DNA reads TGTGCCAGCAAAGGGGGCCGGCTCTCTGAAGCTTTCTTT.